The rows below give T cell receptor beta chains drawn from one sample of a study of blood T cell repertoires in COVID-19. Sequencing was performed with immunoSEQ multiplex PCR; in TCRdb, only in-frame clones are kept and a portion is missing. The data show approximately 170,000 clones, 84% seen once. Material: peripheral blood. The receptor source for this set is a woman aged 70-85 years with COVID-19, enrolled during active disease. The CDR3 runs from the conserved cysteine through the conserved F or W. A D gene is named only where the DNA matches it firmly. Clone size, where shown, is once, few, many, or a class for clones that have expanded.

TRBD1	TRBV6-6	TRBJ1-4	once	TGTGCCAGCTCAAGACAGGGGGCAACTAATGAAAAACTGTTTTTT	CASSRQGATNEKLFF
TRBD1	TRBV5-1	TRBJ1-2	.	TGCGCCAGCAGTCAGACAGGGGGAGCTAACTATGGCTACACCTTC	CASSQTGGANYGYTF
.	TRBV4-1	TRBJ1-2	.	TGCGCCAGCAGCCAAGATCCCCCGTATGGCTACACCTTC	CASSQDPPYGYTF
TRBD1	TRBV3-1/TRBV3-2	TRBJ1-1	few	TGTGCCAGCGCAAGGGGGCCGTCCACTGAAGCTTTCTTT	CASARGPSTEAFF
TRBD1	TRBV5-6	TRBJ1-2	.	TGTGCCAGCAGCTTGTTCGTGGCAGGGGGGCATGGCTACACCTTC	CASSLFVAGGHGYTF
TRBD2	TRBV15	TRBJ2-5	.	TGTGCCACCAGCAGGACGGGGGGCCAAGAGACCCAGTACTTC	CATSRTGGQETQYF
.	TRBV14	TRBJ2-5	.	TGTGCCAGCAGCCAGGGGGGGCGATTGGGAGAGACCCAGTACTTC	CASSQGGRLGETQYF
.	TRBV5-1	TRBJ2-1	.	TGCGCCAGCAGCTCTAGCTATGAGCAGTTCTTC	CASSSSYEQFF
.	TRBV6-1	TRBJ2-3	.	TGTGCCAGCAGTGAACGAGAGCTAGCGTTTGCTGCGGATACGCAGTATTTT	CASSERELAFAADTQYF
TRBD2	TRBV19	TRBJ2-4	.	TGTGCCAGTAGTATAGAGTTGGCGGGGGACTTAGCCAAAAACATTCAGTACTTC	CASSIELAGDLAKNIQYF
TRBD2	TRBV19	TRBJ2-2	.	TGTGCCAGTAGTGTCGATAGCGGGAGATTCACCGGGGAGCTGTTTTTT	CASSVDSGRFTGELFF
TRBD1	TRBV6-2/TRBV6-3	TRBJ1-1	.	TGTGCCAGCAGTTACCCTACAGGGGAAATCGACACTGAAGCTTTCTTT	CASSYPTGEIDTEAFF
.	TRBV4-1	TRBJ1-2	.	TGCGCCAGCAGCCAGCAGGGGATCGGCTACACCTTC	CASSQQGIGYTF
.	TRBV11-3	TRBJ1-1	.	TGTGCCAGCAGCTTAGATCCGAGGACTGAAGCTTTCTTT	CASSLDPRTEAFF
TRBD1	TRBV27	TRBJ1-2	.	TGTGCCAGCAGCTCTAGAAATACAGGGGTAAACTATGGCTACACCTTC	CASSSRNTGVNYGYTF
.	TRBV28	TRBJ1-5	.	TGTGCCAGCAGTTTACAGGGATCTCAGCCCCAGCATTTT	CASSLQGSQPQHF
.	TRBV5-6	TRBJ1-1	.	TGTGCCAGCAGCTTGAGTCAGTTATTGATGAACACTGAAGCTTTCTTT	CASSLSQLLMNTEAFF
.	TRBV29-1	TRBJ1-4	.	TGCAGCGTTGCCGAGTCTGGGTCTGGAGCTAATGAAAAACTGTTTTTT	CSVAESGSGANEKLFF
.	TRBV7-9	TRBJ1-4	.	TGTGCCAGCAGCTTAGGGACAGTGAAAAATGAAAAACTGTTTTTT	CASSLGTVKNEKLFF
.	TRBV30	TRBJ2-1	.	TGTGCCTGGAGTTTCGGGGGTTCTAGCTCCTACAATGAGCAGTTCTTC	CAWSFGGSSSYNEQFF
TRBD1	TRBV6-4	TRBJ2-1	.	TGTGCCAGCAGTACCGGGACAGGGGGCAATGAGCAGTTCTTC	CASSTGTGGNEQFF
.	TRBV27	TRBJ2-3	.	TGTGCCAGCAGTTCCCCCGTTCGGACAGATACGCAGTATTTT	CASSSPVRTDTQYF